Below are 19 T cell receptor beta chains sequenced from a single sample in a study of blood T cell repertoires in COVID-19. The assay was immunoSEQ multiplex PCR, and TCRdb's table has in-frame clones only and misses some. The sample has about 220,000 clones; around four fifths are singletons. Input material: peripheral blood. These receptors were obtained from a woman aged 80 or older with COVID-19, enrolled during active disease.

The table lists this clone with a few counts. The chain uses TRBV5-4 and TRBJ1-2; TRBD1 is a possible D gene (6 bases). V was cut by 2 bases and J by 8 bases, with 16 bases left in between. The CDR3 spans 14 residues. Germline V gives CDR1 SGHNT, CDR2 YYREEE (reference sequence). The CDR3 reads CASSFPDSGGGYTF. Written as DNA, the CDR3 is TGTGCCAGCAGCTTCCCGGACAGTGGGGGAGGCTACACCTTC.

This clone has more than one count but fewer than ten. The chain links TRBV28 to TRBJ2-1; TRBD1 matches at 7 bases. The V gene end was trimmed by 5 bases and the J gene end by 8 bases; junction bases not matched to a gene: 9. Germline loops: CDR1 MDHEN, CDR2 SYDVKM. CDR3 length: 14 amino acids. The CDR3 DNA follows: TGTGCCAGCAGTACCGGACAGGTGACGGATGAGCAGTTCTTC. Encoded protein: CASSTGQVTDEQFF.

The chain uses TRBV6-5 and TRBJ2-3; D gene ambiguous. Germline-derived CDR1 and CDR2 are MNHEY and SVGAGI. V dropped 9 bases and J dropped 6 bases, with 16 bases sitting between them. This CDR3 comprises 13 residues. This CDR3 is CASRLSLPDTQYF. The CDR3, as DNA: TGTGCCAGTCGACTCTCCCTTCCTGATACGCAGTATTTT.

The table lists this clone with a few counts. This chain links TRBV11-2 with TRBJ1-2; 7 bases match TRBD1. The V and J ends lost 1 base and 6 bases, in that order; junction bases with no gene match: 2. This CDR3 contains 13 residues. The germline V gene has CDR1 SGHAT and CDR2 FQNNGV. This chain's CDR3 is CASSLVRGHGYTF. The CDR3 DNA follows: TGTGCCAGCAGCTTAGTGAGGGGGCATGGCTACACCTTC.

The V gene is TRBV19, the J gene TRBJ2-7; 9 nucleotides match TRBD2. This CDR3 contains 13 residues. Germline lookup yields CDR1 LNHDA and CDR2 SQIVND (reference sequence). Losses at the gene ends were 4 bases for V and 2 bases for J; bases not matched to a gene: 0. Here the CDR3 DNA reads TGTGCCAGTAGTACTAGCGGGACCTACGAGCAGTACTTC. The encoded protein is CASSTSGTYEQYF.

CDR3 coding DNA: TGTGCCTGGAGTGTAGCCCAGGCTTGGGGGCGAAACACCATATATTTT. Translation gives CAWSVAQAWGRNTIYF. This sequence joins TRBV30 and TRBJ1-3; TRBD1 is a possible D gene (6 bases). This CDR3 comprises 16 residues. V lost 0 bases to trimming and J lost 5 bases, with 17 bases between them. Germline CDR1 is GTSNPN and CDR2 is SVGIG (reference sequence).

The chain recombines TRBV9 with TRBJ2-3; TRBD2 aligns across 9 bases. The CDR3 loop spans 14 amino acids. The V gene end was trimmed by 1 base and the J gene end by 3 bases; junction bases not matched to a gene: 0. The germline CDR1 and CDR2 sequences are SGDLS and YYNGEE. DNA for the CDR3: TGTGCCAGCAGCGTACTAGCGGGGACAGATACGCAGTATTTT. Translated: CASSVLAGTDTQYF.

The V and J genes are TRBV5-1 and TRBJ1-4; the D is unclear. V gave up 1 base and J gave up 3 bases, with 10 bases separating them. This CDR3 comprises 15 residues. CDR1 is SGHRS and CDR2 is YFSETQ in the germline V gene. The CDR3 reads CASSLNSKANEKLFF. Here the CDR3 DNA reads TGCGCCAGCAGCTTGAACAGTAAGGCTAATGAAAAACTGTTTTTT.

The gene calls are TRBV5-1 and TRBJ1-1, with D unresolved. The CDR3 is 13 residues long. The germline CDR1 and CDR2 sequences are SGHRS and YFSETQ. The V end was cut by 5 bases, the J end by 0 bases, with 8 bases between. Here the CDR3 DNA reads TGCGCCAGCAGTTCGGGAATGAACACTGAAGCTTTCTTT. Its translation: CASSSGMNTEAFF.

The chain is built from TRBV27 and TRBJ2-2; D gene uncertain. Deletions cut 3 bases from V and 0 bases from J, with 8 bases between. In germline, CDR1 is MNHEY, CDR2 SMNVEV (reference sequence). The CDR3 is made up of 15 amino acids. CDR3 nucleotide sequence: TGTGCCAGCAGTTTCGCCAGCGCGAACACCGGGGAGCTGTTTTTT. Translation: CASSFASANTGELFF.

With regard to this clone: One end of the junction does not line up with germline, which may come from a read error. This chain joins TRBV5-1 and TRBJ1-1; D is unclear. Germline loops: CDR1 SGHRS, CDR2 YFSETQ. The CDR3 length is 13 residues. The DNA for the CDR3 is TGCGCCAGCAGCTTGGTCGGGAACCCTGAAGCTTTCTTT. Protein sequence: CASSLVGNPEAFF.

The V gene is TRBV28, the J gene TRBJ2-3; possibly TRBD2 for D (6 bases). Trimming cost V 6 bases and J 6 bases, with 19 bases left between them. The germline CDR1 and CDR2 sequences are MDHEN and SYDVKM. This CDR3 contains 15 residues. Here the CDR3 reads CASSPPLLAYDTQYF. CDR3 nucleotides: TGTGCCAGCAGCCCGCCCTTACTAGCATACGATACGCAGTATTTT.

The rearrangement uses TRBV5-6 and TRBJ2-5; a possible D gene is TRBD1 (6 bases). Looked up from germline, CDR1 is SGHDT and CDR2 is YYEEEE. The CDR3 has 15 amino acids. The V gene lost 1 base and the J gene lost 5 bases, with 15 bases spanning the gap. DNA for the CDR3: TGTGCCAGCAGCTTGAGGGGGTTTAGCATCGAGACCCAGTACTTC. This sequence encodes CASSLRGFSIETQYF.

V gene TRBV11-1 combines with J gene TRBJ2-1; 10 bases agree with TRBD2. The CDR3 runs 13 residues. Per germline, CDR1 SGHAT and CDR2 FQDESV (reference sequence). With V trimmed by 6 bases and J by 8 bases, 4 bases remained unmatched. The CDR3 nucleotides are TGTGCCAGCAGACTAGCGGGAACCCATGAGCAGTTCTTC. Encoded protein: CASRLAGTHEQFF.

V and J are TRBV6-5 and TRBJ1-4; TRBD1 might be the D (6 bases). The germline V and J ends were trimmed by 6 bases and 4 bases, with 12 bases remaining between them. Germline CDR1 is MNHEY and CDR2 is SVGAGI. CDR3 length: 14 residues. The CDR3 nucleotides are TGTGCCAGCAGCCCCGGACAGTATAATGAAAAACTGTTTTTT. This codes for CASSPGQYNEKLFF.

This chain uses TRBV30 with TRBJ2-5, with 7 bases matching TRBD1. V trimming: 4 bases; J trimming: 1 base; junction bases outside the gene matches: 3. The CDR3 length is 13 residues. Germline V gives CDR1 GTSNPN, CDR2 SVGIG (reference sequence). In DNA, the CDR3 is TGTGCCTGGACCGGGACAGCCCAAGAGACCCAGTACTTC. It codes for CAWTGTAQETQYF.

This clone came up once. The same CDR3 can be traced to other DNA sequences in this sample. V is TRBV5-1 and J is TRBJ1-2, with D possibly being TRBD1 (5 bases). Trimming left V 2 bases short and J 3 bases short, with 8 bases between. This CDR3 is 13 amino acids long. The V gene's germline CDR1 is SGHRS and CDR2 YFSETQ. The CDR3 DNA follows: TGCGCCAGCAGCTTCACAGGAGACTATGGCTACACCTTC. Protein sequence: CASSFTGDYGYTF.

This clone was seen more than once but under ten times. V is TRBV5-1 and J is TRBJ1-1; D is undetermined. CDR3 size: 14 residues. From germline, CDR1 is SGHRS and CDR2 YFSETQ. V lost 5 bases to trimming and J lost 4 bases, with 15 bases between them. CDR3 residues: CASREERVSTEAFF. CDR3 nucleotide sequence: TGCGCCAGCAGGGAGGAGAGGGTGAGCACTGAAGCTTTCTTT.

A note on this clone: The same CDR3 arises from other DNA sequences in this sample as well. CDR3 protein: CASRLGGDYEQYF. In DNA form, the CDR3 reads TGTGCCAGCAGACTAGGGGGGGACTACGAGCAGTACTTC. The chain recombines TRBV6-6 with TRBJ2-7; perhaps TRBD2 as D (7 bases). The CDR3 is 13 amino acids. Germline CDR1 is MNHNY and CDR2 is SVGAGI (reference sequence). V was clipped by 6 bases and J by 3 bases, with 12 bases between them.